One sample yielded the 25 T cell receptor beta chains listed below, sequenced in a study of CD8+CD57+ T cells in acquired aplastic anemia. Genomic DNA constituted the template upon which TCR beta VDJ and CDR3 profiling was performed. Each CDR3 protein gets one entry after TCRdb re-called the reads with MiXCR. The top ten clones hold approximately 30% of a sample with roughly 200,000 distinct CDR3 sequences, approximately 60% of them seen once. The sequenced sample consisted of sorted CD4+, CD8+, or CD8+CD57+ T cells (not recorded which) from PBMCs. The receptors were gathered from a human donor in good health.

The CDR3 sequence is CASSDRSGANVLTF. As DNA, the CDR3 is TGTGCCAGTAGTGACCGTTCCGGGGCCAACGTCCTGACTTTC. V is TRBV19 and J is TRBJ2-6; D is ambiguous. This CDR3 is 14 amino acids long. V was trimmed by 5 bases and J by 4 bases, leaving 9 bases between them. Germline V gene lookup returns CDR1 LNHDA and CDR2 SQIVND (reference sequence).

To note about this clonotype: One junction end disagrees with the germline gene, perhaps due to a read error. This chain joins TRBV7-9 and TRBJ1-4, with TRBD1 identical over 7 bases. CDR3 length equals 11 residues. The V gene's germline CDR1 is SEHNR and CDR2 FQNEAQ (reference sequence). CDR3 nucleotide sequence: TGTGCCAGCAGCTTGGTCCAGGGGGTGGTTTTT. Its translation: CASSLVQGVVF.

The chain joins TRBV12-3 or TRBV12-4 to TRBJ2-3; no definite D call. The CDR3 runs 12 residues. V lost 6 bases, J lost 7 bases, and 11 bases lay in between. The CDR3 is CASRGDLHTQYF. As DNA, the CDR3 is TGTGCCAGCAGGGGCGACTTGCATACGCAGTATTTT.

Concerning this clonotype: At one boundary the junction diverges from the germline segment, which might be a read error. CDR3 DNA: TGTGCTAGCAGCTTAGGGTCGGCTAGCCTGGTCCTGGGGCAGTTCTTC. Its protein is CASSLGSASLVLGQFF. V is TRBV7-7 and J is TRBJ2-1, with D maybe TRBD2 (5 bases). Germline CDR1 and CDR2: SSHAT and FNYEAQ (reference sequence). The CDR3 spans 16 residues. Full variable domain (rest looked up from reference TRBV7-7 and TRBJ2-1): GAGVSQSPRYKVTKRGQDVTLRCDPISSHATLYWYQQALGQGPEFLTYFNYEAQPDKSGLPSDRFSAERPEGSISTLTIQRTEQRDSAMYRCASSLGSASLVLGQFFGPGTRLTVL.

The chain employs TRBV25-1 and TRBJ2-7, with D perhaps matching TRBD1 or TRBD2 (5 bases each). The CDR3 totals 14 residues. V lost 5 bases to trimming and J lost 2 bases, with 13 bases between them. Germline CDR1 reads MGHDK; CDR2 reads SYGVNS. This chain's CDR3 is CASSPRDGTYEQYF. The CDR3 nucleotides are TGTGCCAGCAGTCCCCGGGACGGGACCTACGAGCAGTACTTC.

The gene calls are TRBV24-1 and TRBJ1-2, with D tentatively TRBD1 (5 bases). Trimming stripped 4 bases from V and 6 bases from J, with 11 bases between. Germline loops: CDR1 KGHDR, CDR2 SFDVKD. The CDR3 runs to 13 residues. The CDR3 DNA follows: TGTGCCACCAGTGAGAGGGGAATTGATGGCTACACCTTC. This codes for CATSERGIDGYTF.

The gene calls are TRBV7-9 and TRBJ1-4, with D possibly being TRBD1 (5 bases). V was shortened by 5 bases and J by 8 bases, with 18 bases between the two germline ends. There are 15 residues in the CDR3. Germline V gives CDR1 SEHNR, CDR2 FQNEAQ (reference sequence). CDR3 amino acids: CASSPGEGRREKLFF. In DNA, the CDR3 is TGTGCCAGCAGCCCCGGGGAGGGGCGTCGGGAAAAACTGTTTTTT.

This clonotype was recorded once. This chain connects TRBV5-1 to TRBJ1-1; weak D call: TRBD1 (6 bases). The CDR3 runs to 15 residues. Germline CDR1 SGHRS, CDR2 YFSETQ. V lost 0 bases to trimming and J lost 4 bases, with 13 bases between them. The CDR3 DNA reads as TGCGCCAGCAGCTTGGATGGGACATCGGGCACTGAAGCTTTCTTT. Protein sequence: CASSLDGTSGTEAFF. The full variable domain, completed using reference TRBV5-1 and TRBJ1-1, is KAGVTQTPRYLIKTRGQQVTLSCSPISGHRSVSWYQQTPGQGLQFLFEYFSETQRNKGNFPGRFSGRQFSNSRSEMNVSTLELGDSALYLCASSLDGTSGTEAFFGQGTRLTVV.

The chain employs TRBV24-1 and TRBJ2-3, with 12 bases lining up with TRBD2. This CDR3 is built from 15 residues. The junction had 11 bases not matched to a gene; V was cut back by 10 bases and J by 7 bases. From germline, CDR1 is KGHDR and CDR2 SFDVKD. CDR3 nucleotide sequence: TGTGCCACGAGCCCGACTAGCGGGAGTCGGAATACGCAGTATTTT. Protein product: CATSPTSGSRNTQYF.

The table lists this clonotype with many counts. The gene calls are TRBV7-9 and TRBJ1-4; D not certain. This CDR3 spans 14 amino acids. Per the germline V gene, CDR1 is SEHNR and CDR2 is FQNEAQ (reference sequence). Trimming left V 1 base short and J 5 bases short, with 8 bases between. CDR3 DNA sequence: TGTGCCAGCAGCTTAGTTGGCGGAAATGAAAAACTGTTTTTT. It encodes CASSLVGGNEKLFF.

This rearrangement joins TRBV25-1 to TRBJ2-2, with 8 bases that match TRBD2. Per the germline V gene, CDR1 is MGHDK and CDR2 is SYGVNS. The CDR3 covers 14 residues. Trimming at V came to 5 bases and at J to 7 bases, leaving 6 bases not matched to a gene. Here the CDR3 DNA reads TGTGCCAGCAGTCGGGGGGGCCATGTCGGGGAGCTGTTTTTT. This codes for CASSRGGHVGELFF.

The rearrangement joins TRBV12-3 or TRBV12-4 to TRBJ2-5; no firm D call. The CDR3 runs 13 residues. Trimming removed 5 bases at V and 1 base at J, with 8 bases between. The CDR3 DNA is TGTGCCAGCAGTCGTGGCGGCCAAGAGACCCAGTACTTC. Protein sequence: CASSRGGQETQYF.

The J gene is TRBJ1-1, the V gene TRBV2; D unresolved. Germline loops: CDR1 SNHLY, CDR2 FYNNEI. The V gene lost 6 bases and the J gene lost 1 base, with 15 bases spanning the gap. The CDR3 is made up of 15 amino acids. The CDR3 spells CASSEQPRRNTEAFF. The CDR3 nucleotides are TGTGCCAGCAGCGAACAACCTAGGAGGAACACTGAAGCTTTCTTT.

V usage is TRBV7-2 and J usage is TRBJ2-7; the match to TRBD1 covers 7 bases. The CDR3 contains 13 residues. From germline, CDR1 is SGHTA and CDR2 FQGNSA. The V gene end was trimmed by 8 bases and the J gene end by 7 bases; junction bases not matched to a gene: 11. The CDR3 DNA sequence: TGTGCCAGCTCCGGACAGCAACAGGGGGAGCAGTACTTC. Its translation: CASSGQQQGEQYF.

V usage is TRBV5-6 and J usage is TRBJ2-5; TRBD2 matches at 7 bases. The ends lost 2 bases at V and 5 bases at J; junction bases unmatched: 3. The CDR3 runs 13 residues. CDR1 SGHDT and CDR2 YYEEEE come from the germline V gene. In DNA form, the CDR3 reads TGTGCCAGCAGCTTTGCTAGCGGTGAGACCCAGTACTTC. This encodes CASSFASGETQYF.

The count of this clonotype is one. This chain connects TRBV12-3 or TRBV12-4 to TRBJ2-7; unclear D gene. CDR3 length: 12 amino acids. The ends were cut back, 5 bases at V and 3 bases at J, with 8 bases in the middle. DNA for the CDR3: TGTGCCAGCAGTCCAGACATCTACGAGCAGTACTTC. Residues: CASSPDIYEQYF.

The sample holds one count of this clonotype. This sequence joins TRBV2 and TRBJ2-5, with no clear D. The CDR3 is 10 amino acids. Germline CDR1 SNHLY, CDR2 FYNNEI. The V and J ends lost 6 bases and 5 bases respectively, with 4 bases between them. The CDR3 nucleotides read TGTGCCAGCAGCTCCGAGACCCAGTACTTC. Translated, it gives CASSSETQYF.

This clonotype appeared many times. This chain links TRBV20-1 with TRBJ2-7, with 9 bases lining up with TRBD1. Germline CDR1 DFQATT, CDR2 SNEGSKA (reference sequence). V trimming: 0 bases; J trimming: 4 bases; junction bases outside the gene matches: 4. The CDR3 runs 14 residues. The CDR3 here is CSARDTGGSYEQYF. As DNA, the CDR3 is TGCAGTGCTAGAGATACAGGGGGCTCGTACGAGCAGTACTTC.

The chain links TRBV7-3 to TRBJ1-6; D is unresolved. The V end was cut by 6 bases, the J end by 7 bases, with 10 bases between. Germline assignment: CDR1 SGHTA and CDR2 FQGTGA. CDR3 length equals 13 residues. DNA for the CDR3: TGTGCCAGCAGTTCCAACACGAATTCACCCCTCCACTTT. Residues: CASSSNTNSPLHF.

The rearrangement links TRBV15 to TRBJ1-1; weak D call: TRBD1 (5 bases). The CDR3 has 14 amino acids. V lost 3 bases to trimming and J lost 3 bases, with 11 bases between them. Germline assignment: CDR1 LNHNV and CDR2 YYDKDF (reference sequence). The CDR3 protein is CATSRKGRDTEAFF. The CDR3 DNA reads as TGTGCCACCAGCAGGAAGGGACGGGACACTGAAGCTTTCTTT.

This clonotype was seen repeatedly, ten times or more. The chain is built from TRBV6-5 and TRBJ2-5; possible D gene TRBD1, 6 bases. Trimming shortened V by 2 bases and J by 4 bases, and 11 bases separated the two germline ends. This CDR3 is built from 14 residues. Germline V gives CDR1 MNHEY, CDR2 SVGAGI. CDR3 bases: TGTGCCAGCAGTTACGTCGGACAGCGAGAGACCCAGTACTTC. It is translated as CASSYVGQRETQYF.

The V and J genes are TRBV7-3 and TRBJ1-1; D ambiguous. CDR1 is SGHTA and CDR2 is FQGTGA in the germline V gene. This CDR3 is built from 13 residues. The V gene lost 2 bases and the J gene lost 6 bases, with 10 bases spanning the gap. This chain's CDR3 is CASSLGLGAEAFF. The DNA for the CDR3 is TGTGCCAGCAGCTTAGGGTTAGGAGCTGAAGCTTTCTTT.

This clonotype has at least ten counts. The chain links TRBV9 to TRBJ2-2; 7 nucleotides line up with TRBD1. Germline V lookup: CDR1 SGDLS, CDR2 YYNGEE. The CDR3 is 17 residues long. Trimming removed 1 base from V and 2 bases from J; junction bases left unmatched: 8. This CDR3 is CASSVRSRGLNTGELFF. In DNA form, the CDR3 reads TGTGCCAGCAGCGTACGATCTAGGGGGCTAAACACCGGGGAGCTGTTTTTT.

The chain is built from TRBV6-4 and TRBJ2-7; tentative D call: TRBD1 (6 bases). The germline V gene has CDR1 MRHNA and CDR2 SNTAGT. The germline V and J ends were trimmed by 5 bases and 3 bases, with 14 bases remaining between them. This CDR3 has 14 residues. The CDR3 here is CASSYTGPDYEQYF. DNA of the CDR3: TGTGCCAGCAGTTACACAGGGCCTGACTACGAGCAGTACTTC.

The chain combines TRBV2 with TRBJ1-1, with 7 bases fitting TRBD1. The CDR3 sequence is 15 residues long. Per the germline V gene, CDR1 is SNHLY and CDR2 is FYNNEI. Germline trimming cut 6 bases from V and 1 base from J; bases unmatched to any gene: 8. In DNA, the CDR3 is TGTGCCAGCAGAAGGGACAGCTTAAAGAACACTGAAGCTTTCTTT. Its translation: CASRRDSLKNTEAFF.